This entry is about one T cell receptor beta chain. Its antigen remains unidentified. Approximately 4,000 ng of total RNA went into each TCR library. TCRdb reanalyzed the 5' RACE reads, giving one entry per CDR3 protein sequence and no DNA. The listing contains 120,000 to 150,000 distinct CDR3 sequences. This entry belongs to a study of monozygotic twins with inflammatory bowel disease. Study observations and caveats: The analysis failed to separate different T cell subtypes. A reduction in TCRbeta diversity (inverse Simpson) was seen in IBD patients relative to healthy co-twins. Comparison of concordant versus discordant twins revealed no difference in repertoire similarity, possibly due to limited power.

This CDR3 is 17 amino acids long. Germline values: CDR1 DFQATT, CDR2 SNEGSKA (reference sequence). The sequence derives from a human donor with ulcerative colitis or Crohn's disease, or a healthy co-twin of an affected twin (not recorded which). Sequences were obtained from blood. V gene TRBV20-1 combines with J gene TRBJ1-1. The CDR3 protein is CSARLRFGSSGTTEAFF.